This paragraph reports one TCR beta chain. This clonotype was detected many times. Its target antigen remains unknown. Base qualities were left out, and no much larger clone turns up one base away. The entry originates in a study of Graves' ophthalmopathy and Graves' hyperthyroidism (dated by TCRdb to the late 2010s). Regarding the study in general: Hyperthyroidism was defined as stable when no progression to ophthalmopathy occurred within 18 months of follow-up. An independent validation cohort was composed of around 19 hyperthyroidism patients and around 16 patients who later progressed from hyperthyroidism to ophthalmopathy. TCR beta repertoire signatures were used to distinguish Graves' ophthalmopathy from Graves' hyperthyroidism and to predict progression to ophthalmopathy. To explore V-J signatures that separate ophthalmopathy from hyperthyroidism, a discovery set of about 98 patients was enrolled, consisting of about 45 with ophthalmopathy and about 60 with stable hyperthyroidism. In more than five hyperthyroidism patients, the T-cell repertoires found in thyroid tissue were compared with those found in blood. In total, approximately 130 blood samples were TCR-sequenced: approximately 40 ophthalmopathy, under 85 hyperthyroidism and approximately 17 hyperthyroidism-to-ophthalmopathy patients. Once sampling was done, hyperthyroidism patients were given methimazole at a starting dose of 30 mg daily, while ophthalmopathy patients were given high-dose intravenous methylprednisolone. Results the study describes overall, beyond this receptor: In validation, the model predicted ophthalmopathy progression with less than 71% sensitivity and 72.22% specificity; some 13 predicted patients were CT-confirmed with GO in a median of around 6 months. The 13-signature model separated ophthalmopathy from stable hyperthyroidism with 85% to 90% sensitivity and about 81% specificity in cross-validation, and 80%/75% in the test set. Most expanded thyroid clonotypes with a frequency above 0.001 also appeared in blood, which suggests that blood repertoires may reflect the immune response in the thyroid. No statistical method was used to set the sample size in advance, and the investigators knew which group each participant was assigned to.

The junction carries 4 bases between V and J, which are trimmed by 0 bases and 0 bases respectively. The CDR3 runs 15 residues from the cysteine to the phenylalanine. Only the CDR3 DNA stays, 45 bases, in frame from base 1. Sequences SGHRS (CDR1) and YFSETQ (CDR2) are obtained from the germline V gene. Patients with hyperthyroidism were aged 18 to 65 years, had been newly diagnosed, and had a disease duration of less than 2 months. Patients with other autoimmune diseases, uncontrolled infections, pregnancy or lactation were excluded. Clinical symptoms, serum thyroxine, TRAb, thyroid ultrasound and orbital computed tomography were used for diagnosis. Total RNA was extracted using Trizol reagent, and RNA quality was checked on an Agilent 2100 Bioanalyzer. For repertoire sequencing, the TCR beta CDR3 regions were amplified from RNA transcripts. HTBI primers and the Qiagen OneStep RT-PCR kit were used in a first-round RT-PCR, which was followed by a second-round multiplex PCR, size selection and purification. Libraries were sequenced on an Illumina HiSeq2000 using paired-end 100 bp reads. The authors' pipeline ran thus. SOAPnuke was used to process the reads, removing any read that contained adapters or uncalled bases, had a mean Phred below 15, or lacked an exact match to the constant primer or identifier. COPE v1.2.5 was used to merge high-quality paired reads. Each unique nucleotide sequence was treated as a clonotype, and MiTCR v1.1 was used to align the clonotypes to the IMGT TRB V, D and J references. Analysis was restricted to V-J combinations with a frequency above 0.0001, which covered roughly 99% of repertoires. A TCR clonal expansion and chaos score per V-J combination was defined as the ratio of F50 clonal expansion to chaos observed in the TCRdist matrix. Welch's t-statistics and random forest were used to reduce features to about a dozen V-J combinations, which were fed into a naive Bayes classifier. The similarity between thyroid and blood repertoires was quantified using the Morisita-Horn index. TCRdb redid the processing of the public reads, applying fastp at Q25 and MiXCR, and retained in-frame beta chains. Each CDR3 protein appears once, grouped with its most common genes and DNA. TCRdb assigned the V and J calls; the authors' analysis was not used. The sample records about 1.1 million distinct CDR3 sequences, about 35% of which are singletons. Of the sample, roughly 10% is held by the ten largest clones.

The sequenced sample consisted of peripheral blood or thyroid tissue (not recorded which). The chain is encoded by TRBV5-1 joined to TRBJ2-6; too little of a D gene remains to name it. This TCR was recovered from an adult man with Graves' hyperthyroidism. The CDR3 loop reads CASSLEGSGANVLTF. In nucleotide form, the sequence is TGCGCCAGCAGCTTGGAGGGCTCTGGGGCCAACGTCCTGACTTTC.